The TCR beta chain under discussion was sequenced for a study of blood T cell repertoires in COVID-19 (dated by TCRdb to between 2020 and 2021). The study in broad terms: The collaborator samples originated in the United States, Italy and Spain and spanned the acute and convalescent phases of COVID-19. Where available, HLA class I and class II types were obtained from metadata supplied by the sample provider rather than from assay-based typing. A de-identified subject ID, COVID-19 status, age in years and sex were almost always included in the sample metadata. Subjects who had been exposed to COVID-19, were actively infected with it, or had recovered from it provided the deeply sampled blood TCRbeta repertoires that made up the dataset. The material from the prospective study consisted of cDNA or gDNA derived from T cells, B-cell-depleted T cells, or PBMCs. A freely available public database, intended as a resource for researchers studying the immune response to SARS-CoV-2, is where the repertoires were released. The samples were drawn from two sources: the first 160 participants of the ongoing ImmuneRACE study, and fewer than 1,500 subjects contributed by 6 global collaborators. The paper as a whole reports these results and caveats: Clinical and demographic metadata were provided uncurated, with the amount varying by source and participant.

The CDR3 has 16 amino acids, counting the end cysteine and phenylalanine. Of the read, only the CDR3 DNA is kept; its 48 bases are in frame from base 1. The junction carries 14 bases between V and J, which are trimmed by 7 bases and 0 bases respectively. In the germline V gene, CDR1 corresponds to SGHDT and CDR2 to YYEEEE. Participants in the prospective study were enrolled through a virtual design, were aged about 18 to 100 years, and lived in 24 United States geographic areas. In the prospective study, cohorts were assigned on the basis of participant-reported clinical history obtained from a screening survey and a study questionnaire. Recovered participants in ImmuneRACE Cohort 3 were defined as having two consecutive negative NP/OP PCR tests, clearance from a healthcare professional, or resolution of symptoms. In the prospective study, mobile phlebotomists collected whole blood, serum and a nasopharyngeal or oropharyngeal swab from each participant. Participants in the prospective study had the option to provide additional blood draws and questionnaires over an approximately 2-month period. Prospective study blood samples were shipped either frozen or at room temperature before DNA extraction.

TCRbeta CDR3 regions were amplified from genomic DNA by means of the immunoSEQ Assay, a bias-controlled multiplex PCR. As for how the authors treated the data: The number of nucleated cells in each sample was estimated by amplification of reference gene primers within the assay. Sequence reads were collapsed and filtered to measure the absolute abundance of every unique TCRbeta CDR3 rearrangement. For each sample, productive Simpson clonality was calculated as the square root of Simpson's diversity index across productive rearrangements. TCRdb obtained this table from immuneACCESS and retained in-frame rearrangements with V and J assigned. These tables miss some clones; where compared with another copy, unresolved V genes account for less than half of the shortfall, and the remainder is unexplained. That table furnishes V, J and clone size, whereas the DNA furnished D and trimming. This sample holds 250,000 to 400,000 clones; over 85% were observed only once. The ten largest clones take up around 2.5% of the sample.

As to this clone: The antigen it binds to is not known. Qualities for individual bases were not recorded, and no much larger clone is one base off.

This sequence was found in a man in his 60s who had recovered from COVID-19. The V and J genes are TRBV5-6 and TRBJ2-6; perhaps TRBD2 is the D gene, with 6 bases matching. Source material: PBMCs or T cells enriched from blood (not recorded which). The sequence in DNA is TGTGCCAGCTCCGGCGGGGTTATCTCTGGGGCCAACGTCCTGACTTTC. This sequence encodes CASSGGVISGANVLTF. Extended through the reference TRBV5-6 and TRBJ2-6 proteins, this CDR3 yields the full variable domain: DAGVTQSPTHLIKTRGQQVTLRCSPKSGHDTVSWYQQALGQGPQFIFQYYEEEERQRGNFPDRFSGHQFPNYSSELNVNALLLGDSALYLCASSGGVISGANVLTFGAGSRLTVL.